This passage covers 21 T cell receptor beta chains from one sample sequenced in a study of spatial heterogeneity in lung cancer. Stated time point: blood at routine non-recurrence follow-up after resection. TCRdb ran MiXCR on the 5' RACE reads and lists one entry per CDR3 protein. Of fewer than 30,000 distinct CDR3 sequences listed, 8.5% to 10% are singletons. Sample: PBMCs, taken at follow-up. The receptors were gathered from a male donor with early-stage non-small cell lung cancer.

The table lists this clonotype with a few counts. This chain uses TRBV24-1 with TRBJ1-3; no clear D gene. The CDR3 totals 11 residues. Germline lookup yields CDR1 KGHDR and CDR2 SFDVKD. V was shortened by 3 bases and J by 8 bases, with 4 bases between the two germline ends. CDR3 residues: CATSDKYTIYF. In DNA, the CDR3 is TGTGCCACCAGTGATAAGTACACCATATATTTT.

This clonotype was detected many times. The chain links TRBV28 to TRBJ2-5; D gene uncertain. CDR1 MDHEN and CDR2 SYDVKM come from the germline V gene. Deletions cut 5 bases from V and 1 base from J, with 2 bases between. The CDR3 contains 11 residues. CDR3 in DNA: TGTGCCAGCAGTCCCCAAGAGACCCAGTACTTC. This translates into CASSPQETQYF. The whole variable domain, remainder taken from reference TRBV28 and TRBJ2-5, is DVKVTQSSRYLVKRTGEKVFLECVQDMDHENMFWYRQDPGLGLRLIYFSYDVKMKEKGDIPEGYSVSREKKERFSLILESASTNQTSMYLCASSPQETQYFGPGTRLLVL.

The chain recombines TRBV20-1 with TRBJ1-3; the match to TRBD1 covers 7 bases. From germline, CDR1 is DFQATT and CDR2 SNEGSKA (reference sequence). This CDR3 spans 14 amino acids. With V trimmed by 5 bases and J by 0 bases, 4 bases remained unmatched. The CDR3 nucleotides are TGCAGTGCTTTCGACAGGGCCTCTGGAAACACCATATATTTT. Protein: CSAFDRASGNTIYF.

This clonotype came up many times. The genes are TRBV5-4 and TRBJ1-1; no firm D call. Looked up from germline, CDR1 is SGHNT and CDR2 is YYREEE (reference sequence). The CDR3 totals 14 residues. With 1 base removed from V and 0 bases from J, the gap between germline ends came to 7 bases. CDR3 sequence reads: CASSLQEMNTEAFF. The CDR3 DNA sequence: TGTGCCAGCAGCTTGCAGGAGATGAACACTGAAGCTTTCTTT. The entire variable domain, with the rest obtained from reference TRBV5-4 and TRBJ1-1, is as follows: ETGVTQSPTHLIKTRGQQVTLRCSSQSGHNTVSWYQQALGQGPQFIFQYYREEENGRGNFPPRFSGLQFPNYSSELNVNALELDDSALYLCASSLQEMNTEAFFGQGTRLTVV.

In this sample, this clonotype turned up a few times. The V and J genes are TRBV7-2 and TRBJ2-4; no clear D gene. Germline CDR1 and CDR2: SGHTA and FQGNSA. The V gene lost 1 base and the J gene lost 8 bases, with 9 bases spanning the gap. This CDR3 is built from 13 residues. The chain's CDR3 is CASSLGPSDIQYF. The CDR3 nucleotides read TGTGCCAGCAGCTTAGGCCCTTCAGACATTCAGTACTTC.

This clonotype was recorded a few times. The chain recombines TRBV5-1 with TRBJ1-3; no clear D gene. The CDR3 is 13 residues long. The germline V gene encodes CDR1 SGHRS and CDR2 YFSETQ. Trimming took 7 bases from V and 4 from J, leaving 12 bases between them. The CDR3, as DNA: TGCGCCAGCGGAGAGGACTACGGAAACACCATATATTTT. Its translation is CASGEDYGNTIYF. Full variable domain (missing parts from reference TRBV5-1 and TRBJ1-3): KAGVTQTPRYLIKTRGQQVTLSCSPISGHRSVSWYQQTPGQGLQFLFEYFSETQRNKGNFPGRFSGRQFSNSRSEMNVSTLELGDSALYLCASGEDYGNTIYFGEGSWLTVV.

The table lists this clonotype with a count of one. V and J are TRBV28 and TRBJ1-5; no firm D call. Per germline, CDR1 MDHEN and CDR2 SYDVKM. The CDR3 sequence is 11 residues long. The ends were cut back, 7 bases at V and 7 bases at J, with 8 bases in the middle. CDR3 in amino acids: CASNSAQPQHF. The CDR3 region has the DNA TGTGCCAGCAACAGCGCGCAGCCCCAGCATTTT.

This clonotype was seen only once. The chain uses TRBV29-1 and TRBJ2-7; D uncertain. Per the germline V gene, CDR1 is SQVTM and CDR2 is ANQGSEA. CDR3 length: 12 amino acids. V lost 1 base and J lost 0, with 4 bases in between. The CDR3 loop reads CSVEVSSYEQYF. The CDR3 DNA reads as TGCAGCGTTGAAGTTAGCTCCTACGAGCAGTACTTC.

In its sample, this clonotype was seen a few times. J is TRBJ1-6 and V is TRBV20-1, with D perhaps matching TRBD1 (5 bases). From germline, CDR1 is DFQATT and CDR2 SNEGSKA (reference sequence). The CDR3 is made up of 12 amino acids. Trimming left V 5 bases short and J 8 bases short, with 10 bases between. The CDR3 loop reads CSARRGDSPLHF. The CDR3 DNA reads TGCAGTGCTCGTAGAGGGGATTCACCCCTCCACTTT.

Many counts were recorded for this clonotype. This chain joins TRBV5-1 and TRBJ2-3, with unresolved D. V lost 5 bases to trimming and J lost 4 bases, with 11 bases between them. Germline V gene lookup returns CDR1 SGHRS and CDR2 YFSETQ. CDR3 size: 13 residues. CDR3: CASSMGAADTQYF. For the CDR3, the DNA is TGCGCCAGCAGTATGGGCGCCGCAGATACGCAGTATTTT.

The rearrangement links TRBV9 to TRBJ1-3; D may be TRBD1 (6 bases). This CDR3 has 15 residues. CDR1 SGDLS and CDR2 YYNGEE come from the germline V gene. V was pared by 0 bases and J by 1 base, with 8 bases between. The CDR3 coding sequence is TGTGCCAGCAGCGTAGAAGGACAGTCTGGAAACACCATATATTTT. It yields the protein CASSVEGQSGNTIYF.

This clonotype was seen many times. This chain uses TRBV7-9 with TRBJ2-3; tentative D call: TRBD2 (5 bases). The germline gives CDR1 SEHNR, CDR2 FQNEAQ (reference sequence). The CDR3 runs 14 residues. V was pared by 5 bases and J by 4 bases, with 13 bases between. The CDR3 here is CASSPWESADTQYF. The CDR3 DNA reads TGTGCCAGCAGCCCTTGGGAGTCTGCAGATACGCAGTATTTT.

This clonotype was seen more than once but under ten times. The CDR3 sequence: CASAKLRTGNDSPLHF. The CDR3 region has the DNA TGTGCCAGCGCCAAACTCCGGACAGGCAACGATTCACCCCTCCACTTT. This rearrangement joins TRBV7-6 to TRBJ1-6; 7 bases are shared with TRBD1. Unmatched junction bases numbered 15, after V lost 8 bases and J lost 8 bases. Germline CDR1 reads SGHVS; CDR2 reads FNYEAQ. The CDR3 sequence is 16 residues long. The whole variable domain, remainder taken from reference TRBV7-6 and TRBJ1-6, is GAGVSQSPRYKVTKRGQDVALRCDPISGHVSLYWYRQALGQGPEFLTYFNYEAQQDKSGLPNDRFSAERPEGSISTLTIQRTEQRDSAMYRCASAKLRTGNDSPLHFGNGTRLTVT.

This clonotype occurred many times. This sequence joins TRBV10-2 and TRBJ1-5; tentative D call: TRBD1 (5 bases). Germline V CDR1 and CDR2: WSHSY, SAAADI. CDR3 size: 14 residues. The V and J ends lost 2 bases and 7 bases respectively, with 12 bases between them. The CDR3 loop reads CASSESGRDQPQHF. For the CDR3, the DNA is TGCGCCAGCAGTGAGAGCGGCAGGGACCAGCCCCAGCATTTT.

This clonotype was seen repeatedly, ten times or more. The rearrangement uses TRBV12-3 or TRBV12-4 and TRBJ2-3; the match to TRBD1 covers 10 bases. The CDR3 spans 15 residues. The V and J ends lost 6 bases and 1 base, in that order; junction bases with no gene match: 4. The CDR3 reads CASSLTGGGTDTQYF. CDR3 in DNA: TGTGCCAGCAGCCTGACAGGGGGCGGCACAGATACGCAGTATTTT.

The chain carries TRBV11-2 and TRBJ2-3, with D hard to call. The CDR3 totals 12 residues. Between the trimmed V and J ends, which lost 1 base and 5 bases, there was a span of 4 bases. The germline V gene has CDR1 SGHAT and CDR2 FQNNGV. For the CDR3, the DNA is TGTGCCAGCAGCTTAGCGGGAGATACGCAGTATTTT. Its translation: CASSLAGDTQYF.

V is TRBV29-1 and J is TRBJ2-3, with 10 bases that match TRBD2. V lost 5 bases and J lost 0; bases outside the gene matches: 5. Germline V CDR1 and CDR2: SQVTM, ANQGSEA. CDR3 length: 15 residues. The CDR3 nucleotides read TGCAGCGTTCCTCGGACTAGCGGTAGCACAGATACGCAGTATTTT. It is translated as CSVPRTSGSTDTQYF.

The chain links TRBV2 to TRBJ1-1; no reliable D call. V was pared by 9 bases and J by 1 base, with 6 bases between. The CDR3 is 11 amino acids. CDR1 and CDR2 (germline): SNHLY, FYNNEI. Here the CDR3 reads CASAENTEAFF. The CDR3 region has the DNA TGTGCCAGTGCAGAGAACACTGAAGCTTTCTTT.

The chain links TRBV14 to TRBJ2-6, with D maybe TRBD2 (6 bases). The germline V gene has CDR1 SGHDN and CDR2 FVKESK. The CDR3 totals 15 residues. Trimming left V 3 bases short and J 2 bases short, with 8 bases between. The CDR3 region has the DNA TGTGCCAGCAGCCAGTGGGAGGCTGGGGCCAACGTCCTGACTTTC. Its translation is CASSQWEAGANVLTF. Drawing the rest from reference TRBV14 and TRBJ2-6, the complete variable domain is EAGVTQFPSHSVIEKGQTVTLRCDPISGHDNLYWYRRVMGKEIKFLLHFVKESKQDESGMPNNRFLAERTGGTYSTLKVQPAELEDSGVYFCASSQWEAGANVLTFGAGSRLTVL.

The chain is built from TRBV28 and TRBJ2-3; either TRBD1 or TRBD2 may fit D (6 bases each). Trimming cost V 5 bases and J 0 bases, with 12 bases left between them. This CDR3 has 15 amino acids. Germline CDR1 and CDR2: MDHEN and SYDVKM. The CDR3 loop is CASSPSGASTDTQYF. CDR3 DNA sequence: TGTGCCAGCAGTCCCTCGGGGGCTAGCACAGATACGCAGTATTTT.

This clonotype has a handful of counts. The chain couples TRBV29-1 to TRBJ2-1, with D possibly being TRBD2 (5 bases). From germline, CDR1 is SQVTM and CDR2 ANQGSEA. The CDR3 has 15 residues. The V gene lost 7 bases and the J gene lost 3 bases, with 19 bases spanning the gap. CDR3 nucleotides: TGCAGCGCCCCGTCGTGGGCAAGCGGCTACAATGAGCAGTTCTTC. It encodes CSAPSWASGYNEQFF.